This T cell receptor (beta chain) is drawn from a study of CD8+CD57+ T cells in acquired aplastic anemia. Across the study: When averaged, DNA from sorted CD4+ and CD8+ cells came to around 3.4 ug.

This clonotype appeared a few times. Its antigen is as yet unknown. This CDR3 region has 14 residues. Germline V gene data show CDR1 as LNHNV and CDR2 as YYDKDF (reference sequence). The V end lost 0 bases, the J end lost 4 bases, and 9 bases lay between the germline ends. Both TCR beta VDJ combination and CDR3 sequence profiling were carried out. Genomic DNA was the template for this profiling. TCRdb processed the reads anew with MiXCR; each CDR3 protein has one entry. Among 150,000 to 200,000 distinct CDR3 sequences, about half were seen once, and the ten largest hold 3.2%. Overall study results and limits: Found in both controls and patients were around 29 CD8+ CDR3 sequences. Significance was not reached for CD8+ Simpson's diversity between patients and controls.

In patients chosen for sequencing, flow cytometry had shown CD8+CD57+ cell expansion. Specimen: sorted CD4+, CD8+, or CD8+CD57+ T cells (not recorded which) from PBMCs. This chain uses TRBV15 with TRBJ1-2, with D unresolved. This receptor was taken from a human donor with aplastic anemia. CDR3: CATSRDGHGYGYTF. CDR3 DNA: TGTGCCACCAGCAGAGATGGGCATGGCTATGGCTACACCTTC.